These 15 T cell receptor beta chains were all obtained from the same sample, sequenced in a study of T-cell memory formation after mild COVID-19. TCRdb re-analysed the 5' RACE reads in MiXCR, keeping a single row per CDR3 protein. The table has over 300,000 distinct CDR3 sequences, roughly 19% seen once. Sequencing was carried out using PBMCs or a T cell subset sorted from them (not recorded which). These receptor sequences come from a man between 18 and 35 years old who had mild COVID-19 (a few samples of this study predate the infection). Cell type and time point are not known.

In its sample, this clonotype was seen a few times. V usage is TRBV7-2 and J usage is TRBJ1-2; unclear D gene. The germline gives CDR1 SGHTA, CDR2 FQGNSA. There are 16 residues in the CDR3. V lost 4 bases, J lost 1 base, and 16 bases lay in between. DNA for the CDR3: TGTGCCAGCAGCTCAAGAACCCCGGAGCGTAACTATGGCTACACCTTC. Translated, it gives CASSSRTPERNYGYTF.

This clonotype was seen a few times. V usage is TRBV7-8 and J usage is TRBJ2-2; 13 bases are a match to TRBD2. J was trimmed by 0 bases and V by 4 bases; bases with no gene match: 2. Germline assignment: CDR1 SGHVS and CDR2 FQNEAQ. CDR3 length: 17 amino acids. CDR3 sequence (DNA): TGTGCCAGCAGCTGGACTAGCGGGGGCCCGAACACCGGGGAGCTGTTTTTT. Translating it yields CASSWTSGGPNTGELFF.

This rearrangement joins TRBV6-5 to TRBJ1-1; D perhaps matches TRBD1 (6 bases). The CDR3 covers 15 residues. V was shortened by 0 bases and J by 0 bases, with 8 bases between the two germline ends. Germline loops: CDR1 MNHEY, CDR2 SVGAGI. The CDR3 is CASSYSDSLNTEAFF. The CDR3 DNA sequence: TGTGCCAGCAGTTACTCGGACAGCTTGAACACTGAAGCTTTCTTT.

The chain joins TRBV4-2 to TRBJ2-3, with D unclear. From germline, CDR1 is LGHNA and CDR2 YNFKEQ. The V and J ends lost 1 base and 0 bases respectively, with 11 bases between them. The CDR3 spans 16 residues. The CDR3 spells CASSQVGGSSTDTQYF. CDR3 coding DNA: TGTGCCAGCAGCCAAGTTGGCGGTTCTAGCACAGATACGCAGTATTTT.

A few counts support this clonotype. The rearrangement links TRBV5-6 to TRBJ1-4; D possibly corresponds to TRBD1 (5 bases). Trimming stripped 3 bases from V and 8 bases from J, with 17 bases between. This CDR3 contains 15 residues. The germline CDR1 and CDR2 sequences are SGHDT and YYEEEE. In nucleotides, the CDR3 is TGTGCCAGCAGCTCGGGGCACCGCGTGGGCGAAAAACTGTTTTTT. Protein product: CASSSGHRVGEKLFF. The full variable domain, with the rest looked up from reference TRBV5-6 and TRBJ1-4, is DAGVTQSPTHLIKTRGQQVTLRCSPKSGHDTVSWYQQALGQGPQFIFQYYEEEERQRGNFPDRFSGHQFPNYSSELNVNALLLGDSALYLCASSSGHRVGEKLFFGSGTQLSVL.

This clonotype came up many times. The chain couples TRBV7-2 to TRBJ2-7; 7 positions match TRBD2. Unmatched junction bases numbered 8, after V lost 5 bases and J lost 4 bases. The length of the CDR3 is 14 residues. Germline V CDR1 and CDR2: SGHTA, FQGNSA. CDR3 coding DNA: TGTGCCAGCAGCCCCCGGGACTATAAATACGAGCAGTACTTC. Encoded protein: CASSPRDYKYEQYF.

This clonotype was picked up a small number of times. V gene TRBV13 combines with J gene TRBJ2-1; D not resolved. Germline values: CDR1 PRHDT, CDR2 FYEKMQ (reference sequence). The CDR3 loop spans 13 amino acids. V was pared by 7 bases and J by 4 bases, with 11 bases between. CDR3 DNA: TGTGCCAGCACCTCGGGCAGTTACAATGAGCAGTTCTTC. Translation gives CASTSGSYNEQFF.

The rearrangement joins TRBV19 to TRBJ1-6; possibly TRBD1 for D (5 bases). The CDR3 runs 13 residues. V lost 5 bases, J lost 10 bases, and 12 bases lay in between. CDR1 is LNHDA and CDR2 is SQIVND in the germline V gene (reference sequence). CDR3 amino acids: CASSGLRGSPLHF. The DNA for the CDR3 is TGTGCCAGTAGTGGTCTCCGGGGGTCACCCCTCCACTTT. The variable domain in full, completed from reference TRBV19 and TRBJ1-6, reads DGGITQSPKYLFRKEGQNVTLSCEQNLNHDAMYWYRQDPGQGLRLIYYSQIVNDFQKGDIAEGYSVSREKKESFPLTVTSAQKNPTAFYLCASSGLRGSPLHFGNGTRLTVT.

Only a few counts were recorded for this clonotype. The rearrangement joins TRBV10-1 to TRBJ1-6; D unclear. This CDR3 contains 13 residues. Germline CDR1 reads WNHNN; CDR2 reads SYGVQD (reference sequence). V gave up 5 bases and J gave up 7 bases, with 9 bases separating them. The DNA of the CDR3 is TGCGCCAGCAGTCCCACGTTGAATTCACCCCTCCACTTT. This codes for CASSPTLNSPLHF.

J is TRBJ1-2 and V is TRBV24-1, with 8 bases aligning to TRBD1. The CDR3 runs to 13 residues. V lost 4 bases and J lost 4; bases outside the gene matches: 1. The V gene's germline CDR1 is KGHDR and CDR2 SFDVKD. The CDR3 here is CATSDGQGYGYTF. In nucleotides, the CDR3 is TGTGCCACCAGTGACGGACAGGGCTATGGCTACACCTTC.

For this clonotype: At one end, the junction sequence differs from germline, possibly due to a read error. The V and J genes are TRBV4-1 and TRBJ2-1; 9 bases are a match to TRBD1. Per germline, CDR1 MGHRA and CDR2 YSYEKL. The CDR3 covers 13 residues. CDR3: CASSQDGTGSLIF. The DNA of the CDR3 is TGCGCCAGCAGCCAAGATGGGACAGGGTCCTTAATCTTC.

The chain joins TRBV6-5 to TRBJ1-1; tentatively, D is TRBD1 (6 bases). V lost 9 bases and J lost 4, with 15 bases in between. CDR1 and CDR2 from the germline V gene are MNHEY and SVGAGI. The CDR3 loop spans 13 amino acids. CDR3 in DNA: TGTGCCAGTTCCTGGACAGCCACCACTGAAGCTTTCTTT. As protein: CASSWTATTEAFF.

This clonotype occurred many times. CDR3 nucleotides: TGCGCCAGCAGCCAAAAGGCAGGGGCCTACGAGCAGTACGTC. Its protein product is CASSQKAGAYEQYV. V usage is TRBV4-1 and J usage is TRBJ2-7; TRBD1 is a possible D gene (6 bases). CDR1 MGHRA and CDR2 YSYEKL come from the germline V gene. Trimming cost V 2 bases and J 2 bases, with 10 bases left between them. The CDR3 consists of 14 residues.

This clonotype came up a few times. The rearrangement joins TRBV7-9 to TRBJ2-2; D is perhaps TRBD2 (6 bases). Germline CDR1 reads SEHNR; CDR2 reads FQNEAQ (reference sequence). The CDR3 extends over 16 amino acids. Between the trimmed V and J ends, which lost 1 base and 7 bases, there was a span of 16 bases. As DNA, the CDR3 is TGTGCCAGCAGCTTAGTCGGCGGGGCAGACATCGGGGAGCTGTTTTTT. Translation gives CASSLVGGADIGELFF.

CDR3 bases: TGTGCCAGCAGCCAAGATTGGCCAGACATTAGCTATGGCTACACCTTC. Translation gives CASSQDWPDISYGYTF. This rearrangement joins TRBV4-2 to TRBJ1-2; D gene unclear. V shed 0 bases and J shed 4 bases, with 15 bases lying between them. This CDR3 is 16 amino acids long. Germline assignment: CDR1 LGHNA and CDR2 YNFKEQ.